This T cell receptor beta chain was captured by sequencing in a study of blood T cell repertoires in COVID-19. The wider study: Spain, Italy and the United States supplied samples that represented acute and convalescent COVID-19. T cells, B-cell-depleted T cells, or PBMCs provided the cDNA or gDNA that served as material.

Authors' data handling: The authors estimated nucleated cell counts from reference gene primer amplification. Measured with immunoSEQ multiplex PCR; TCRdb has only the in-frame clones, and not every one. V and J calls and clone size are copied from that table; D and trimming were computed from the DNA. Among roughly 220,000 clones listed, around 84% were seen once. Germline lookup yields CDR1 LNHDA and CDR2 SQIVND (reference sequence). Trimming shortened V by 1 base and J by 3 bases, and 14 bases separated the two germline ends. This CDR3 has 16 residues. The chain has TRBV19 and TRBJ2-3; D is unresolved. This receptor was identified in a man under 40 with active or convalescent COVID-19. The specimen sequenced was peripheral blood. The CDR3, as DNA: TGTGCCAGTAGTATAGGTGAAAAAGGAGTTACAGATACGCAGTATTTT. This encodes CASSIGEKGVTDTQYF. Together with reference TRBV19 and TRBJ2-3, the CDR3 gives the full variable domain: DGGITQSPKYLFRKEGQNVTLSCEQNLNHDAMYWYRQDPGQGLRLIYYSQIVNDFQKGDIAEGYSVSREKKESFPLTVTSAQKNPTAFYLCASSIGEKGVTDTQYFGPGTRLTVL.